Each of the 4 T cell receptor beta chains below was sequenced from the same sample in a study of yellow fever vaccine responses in identical twins. One entry per CDR3 protein, called by TCRdb with MiXCR from the RT-PCR reads. This table has under 1,200 distinct CDR3 sequences, around three quarters appearing once. The specimen comprised T cells from blood (PBMCs), unsorted or a sorted subset (not recorded which), sampled before or after yellow fever vaccination (not recorded which). The receptor set was obtained from a female donor who received the yellow fever vaccine.

The chain is built from TRBV2 and TRBJ2-3, with D possibly being TRBD2 (5 bases). V shed 3 bases and J shed 1 base, with 11 bases lying between them. This CDR3 spans 15 amino acids. Germline V gene sequence: CDR1 SNHLY, CDR2 FYNNEI. Written as DNA, the CDR3 is TGTGCCAGCAGTGAGGAGGTCAGCCGCACAGATACGCAGTATTTT. It translates to CASSEEVSRTDTQYF.

The chain uses TRBV28 and TRBJ2-1, with 7 bases matching TRBD2. This CDR3 comprises 14 residues. With V trimmed by 8 bases and J by 3 bases, 7 bases remained unmatched. Per the germline V gene, CDR1 is MDHEN and CDR2 is SYDVKM. The CDR3 region has the DNA TGTGCCAGCGACACTAGCGCGGGCTACAATGAGCAGTTCTTC. This translates into CASDTSAGYNEQFF.

The chain employs TRBV7-6 and TRBJ2-5; 7 bases align to TRBD1. The germline gives CDR1 SGHVS, CDR2 FNYEAQ. The CDR3 is made up of 14 amino acids. V was pared by 5 bases and J by 2 bases, with 5 bases of the junction left unmatched. CDR3 coding DNA: TGTGCCAGCAGCCCTGGGACAGTGCAAGAGACCCAGTACTTC. Amino acid sequence: CASSPGTVQETQYF.

The chain employs TRBV4-2 and TRBJ2-7, with 9 bases matching TRBD2. CDR1 and CDR2 from the germline V gene are LGHNA and YNFKEQ. After removal of 0 bases from V and 9 bases from J, the junction contained 12 bases not matched to a gene. The CDR3 totals 16 residues. CDR3 nucleotides: TGTGCCAGCAGCCAAGATGGGGCGGGAGGGCTAGGTGTGCAGTACTTC. This sequence encodes CASSQDGAGGLGVQYF.